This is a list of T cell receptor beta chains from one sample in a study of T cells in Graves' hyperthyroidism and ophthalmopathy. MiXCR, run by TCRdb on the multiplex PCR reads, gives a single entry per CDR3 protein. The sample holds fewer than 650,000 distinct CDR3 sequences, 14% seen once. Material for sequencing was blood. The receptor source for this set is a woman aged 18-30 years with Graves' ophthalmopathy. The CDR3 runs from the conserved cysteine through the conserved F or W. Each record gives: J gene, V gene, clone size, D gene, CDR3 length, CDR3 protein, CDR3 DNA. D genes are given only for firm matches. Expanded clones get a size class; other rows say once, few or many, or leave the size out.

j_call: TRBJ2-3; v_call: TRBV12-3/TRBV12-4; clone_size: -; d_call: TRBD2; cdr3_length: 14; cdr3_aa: CASITGLGRDTQYF; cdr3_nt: TGTGCCAGCATTACGGGACTAGGACGAGATACGCAGTATTTT
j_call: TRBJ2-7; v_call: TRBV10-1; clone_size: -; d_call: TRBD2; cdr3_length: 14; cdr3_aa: CASSESLTSGEQYF; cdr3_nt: TGCGCCAGCAGTGAGTCCCTGACTAGCGGCGAGCAGTACTTC
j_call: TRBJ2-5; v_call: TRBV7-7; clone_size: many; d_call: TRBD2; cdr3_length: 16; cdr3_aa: CASSLAGGTGTETQYF; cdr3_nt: TGTGCTAGCAGCTTAGCGGGGGGGACAGGGACGGAGACCCAGTACTTC
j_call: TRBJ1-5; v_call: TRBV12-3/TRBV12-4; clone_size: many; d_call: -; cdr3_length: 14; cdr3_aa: CASSFAQKGQPQHF; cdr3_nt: TGTGCCAGCAGTTTCGCCCAAAAGGGTCAGCCCCAGCATTTT
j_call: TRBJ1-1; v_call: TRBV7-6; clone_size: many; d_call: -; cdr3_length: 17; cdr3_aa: CASSLRLKDLADTEAFF; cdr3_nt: TGTGCCAGCAGCCTCAGACTTAAGGACCTAGCCGACACTGAAGCTTTCTTT
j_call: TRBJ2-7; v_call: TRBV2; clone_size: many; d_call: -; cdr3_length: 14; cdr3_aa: CASSAGGRSYEQYF; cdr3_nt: TGTGCCAGCAGTGCGGGGGGCAGGTCCTACGAGCAGTACTTC
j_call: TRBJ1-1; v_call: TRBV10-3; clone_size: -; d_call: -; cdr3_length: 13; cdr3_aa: CAISESSAVEAFF; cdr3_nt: TGTGCCATCAGTGAATCTTCCGCTGTTGAAGCTTTCTTT
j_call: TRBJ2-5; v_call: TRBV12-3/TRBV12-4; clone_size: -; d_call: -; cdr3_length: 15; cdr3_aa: CASSLLAGPQETQHF; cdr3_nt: TGTGCCAGCAGTTTGCTGGCGGGCCCACAAGAGACCCAGCACTTC
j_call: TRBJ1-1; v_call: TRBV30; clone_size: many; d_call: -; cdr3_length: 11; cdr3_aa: CAWTLNTEAFF; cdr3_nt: TGTGCCTGGACATTGAACACTGAAGCTTTCTTT
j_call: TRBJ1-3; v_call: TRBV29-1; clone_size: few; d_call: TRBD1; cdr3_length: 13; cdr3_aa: CSARQGSGNTIYF; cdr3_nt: TGCAGCGCCAGACAGGGCTCTGGAAACACCATATATTTT
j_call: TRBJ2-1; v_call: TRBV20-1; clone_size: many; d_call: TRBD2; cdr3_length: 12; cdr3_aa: CSVTSGSNEQFF; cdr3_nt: TGCAGTGTCACTAGCGGGAGCAATGAGCAGTTCTTC
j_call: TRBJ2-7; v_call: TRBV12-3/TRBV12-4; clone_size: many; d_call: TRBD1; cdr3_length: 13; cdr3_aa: CASRGTGASEQYF; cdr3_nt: TGTGCCAGCAGGGGGACAGGAGCTTCCGAGCAGTACTTC
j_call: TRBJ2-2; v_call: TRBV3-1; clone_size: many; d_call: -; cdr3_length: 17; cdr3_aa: CASSGGTGQTNTGELFF; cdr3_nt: TGTGCCAGCAGCGGAGGGACTGGCCAAACGAACACCGGGGAGCTGTTTTTT
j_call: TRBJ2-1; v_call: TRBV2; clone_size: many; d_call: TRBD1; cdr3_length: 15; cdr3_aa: CASSRGQGSGNEQFF; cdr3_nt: TGTGCCAGCAGCCGAGGACAGGGGAGCGGCAATGAGCAGTTCTTC
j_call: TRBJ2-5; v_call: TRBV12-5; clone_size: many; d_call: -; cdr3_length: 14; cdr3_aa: CASGLRADQETQYF; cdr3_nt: TGTGCTAGTGGTTTGAGGGCAGACCAAGAGACCCAGTACTTC
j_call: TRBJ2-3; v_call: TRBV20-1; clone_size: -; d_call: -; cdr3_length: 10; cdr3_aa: CSARGDTQYF; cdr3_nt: TGCAGTGCCAGAGGAGATACGCAGTATTTT
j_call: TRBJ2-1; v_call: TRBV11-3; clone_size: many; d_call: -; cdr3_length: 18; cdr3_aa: CASSSGPGSGTFRYEQFF; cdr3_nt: TGTGCCAGCAGCTCTGGACCGGGGAGCGGGACATTTAGATATGAGCAGTTCTTC
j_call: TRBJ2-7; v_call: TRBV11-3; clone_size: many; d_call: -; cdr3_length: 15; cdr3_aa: CASSLDSDPAGEQYF; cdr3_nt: TGTGCCAGCAGCTTAGATTCCGACCCGGCGGGCGAGCAGTACTTC
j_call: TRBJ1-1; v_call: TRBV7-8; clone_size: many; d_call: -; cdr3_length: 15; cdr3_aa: CASSFGGHLGTEAFF; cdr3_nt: TGTGCCAGCAGCTTTGGGGGTCACCTGGGCACTGAAGCTTTCTTT
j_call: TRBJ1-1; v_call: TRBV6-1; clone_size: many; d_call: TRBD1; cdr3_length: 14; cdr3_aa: CASSESGQGANAFF; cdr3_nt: TGTGCCAGCAGTGAGTCCGGACAGGGGGCGAACGCTTTCTTT
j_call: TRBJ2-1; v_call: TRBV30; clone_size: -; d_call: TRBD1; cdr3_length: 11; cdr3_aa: CAWTGTGEQFF; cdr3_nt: TGTGCCTGGACCGGGACAGGTGAGCAGTTCTTC
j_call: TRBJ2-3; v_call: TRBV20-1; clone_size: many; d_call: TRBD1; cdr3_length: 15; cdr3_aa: CSATPGQGASDTQYF; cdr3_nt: TGCAGTGCCACACCGGGACAGGGGGCCTCAGATACGCAGTATTTT
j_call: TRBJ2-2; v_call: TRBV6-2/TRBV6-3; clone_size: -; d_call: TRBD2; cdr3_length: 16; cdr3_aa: CASSSSGGTNTGELFF; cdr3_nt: TGTGCCAGCAGTTCCTCGGGGGGGACGAACACCGGGGAGCTGTTTTTT
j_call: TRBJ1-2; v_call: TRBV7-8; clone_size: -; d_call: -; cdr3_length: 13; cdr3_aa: CASSLDDGWGYTF; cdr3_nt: TGTGCCAGCAGCTTAGACGACGGGTGGGGCTACACCTTC
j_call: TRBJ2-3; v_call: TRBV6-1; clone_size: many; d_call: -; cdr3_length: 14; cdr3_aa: CASGTSGETDTQYF; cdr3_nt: TGTGCCAGCGGTACGAGCGGAGAGACAGATACGCAGTATTTT
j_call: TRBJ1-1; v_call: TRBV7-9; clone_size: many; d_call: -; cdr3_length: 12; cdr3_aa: CASSFFRTEAFF; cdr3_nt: TGTGCCAGCAGCTTCTTTCGAACTGAAGCTTTCTTT
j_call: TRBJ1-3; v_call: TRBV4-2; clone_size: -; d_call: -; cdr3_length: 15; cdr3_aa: CASSRNLKPGNTIYF; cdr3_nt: TGTGCCAGCAGCCGAAACCTAAAACCGGGAAACACCATATATTTT
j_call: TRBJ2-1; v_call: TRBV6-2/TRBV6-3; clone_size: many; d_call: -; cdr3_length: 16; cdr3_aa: CASSLRPSGYYNEQFF; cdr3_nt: TGTGCCAGCAGCTTACGGCCCTCAGGGTATTACAATGAGCAGTTCTTC
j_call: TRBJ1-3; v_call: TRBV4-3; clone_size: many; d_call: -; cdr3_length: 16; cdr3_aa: CASSQDRFDSGNTIYF; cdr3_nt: TGCGCCAGCAGCCAAGATCGTTTTGATTCTGGAAACACCATATATTTT
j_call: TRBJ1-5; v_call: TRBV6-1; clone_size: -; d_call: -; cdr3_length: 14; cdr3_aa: CASFSDSQNQPQHF; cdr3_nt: TGTGCCAGTTTTTCCGACAGTCAGAATCAGCCCCAGCATTTT
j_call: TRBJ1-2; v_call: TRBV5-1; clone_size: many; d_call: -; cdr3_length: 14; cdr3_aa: CASSYEGRNYGYTF; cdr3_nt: TGCGCCAGCAGCTATGAGGGAAGGAACTATGGCTACACCTTC
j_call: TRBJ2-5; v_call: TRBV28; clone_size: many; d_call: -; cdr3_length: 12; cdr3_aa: CASNQGQETQYF; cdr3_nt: TGTGCCAGCAATCAGGGTCAAGAGACCCAGTACTTC
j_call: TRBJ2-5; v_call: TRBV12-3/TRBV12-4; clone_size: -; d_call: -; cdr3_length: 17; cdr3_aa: CASSPRFPGTDQETQYF; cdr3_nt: TGTGCCAGCAGTCCCCGCTTTCCCGGGACGGATCAAGAGACCCAGTACTTC
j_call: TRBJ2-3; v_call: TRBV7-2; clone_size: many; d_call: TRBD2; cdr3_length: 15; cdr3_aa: CASSLVGLLTDTQYF; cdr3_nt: TGTGCCAGCAGCTTAGTGGGACTACTCACAGATACGCAGTATTTT
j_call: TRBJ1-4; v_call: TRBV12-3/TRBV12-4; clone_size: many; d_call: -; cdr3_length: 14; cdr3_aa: CASSLTGYNEKLFF; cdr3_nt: TGTGCCAGCAGTTTGACAGGCTATAATGAAAAACTGTTTTTT
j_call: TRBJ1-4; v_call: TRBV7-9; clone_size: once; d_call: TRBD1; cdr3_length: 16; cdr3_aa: CASSQGQGATNEKLFF; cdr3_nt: TGTGCCAGCAGCCAAGGACAGGGGGCAACTAATGAAAAACTGTTTTTT
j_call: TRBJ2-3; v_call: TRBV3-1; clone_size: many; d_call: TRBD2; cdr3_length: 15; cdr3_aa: CASSRLAGVGDTQYF; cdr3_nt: TGTGCCAGCAGCCGACTAGCGGGAGTAGGGGATACGCAGTATTTT
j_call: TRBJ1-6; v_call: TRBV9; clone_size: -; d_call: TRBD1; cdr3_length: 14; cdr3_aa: CASSTWDSNSPLHF; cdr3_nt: TGTGCCAGCAGCACCTGGGACAGTAATTCACCCCTCCACTTT
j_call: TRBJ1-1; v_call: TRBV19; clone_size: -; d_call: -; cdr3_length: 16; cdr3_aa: CASSTGAAGGDTEAFF; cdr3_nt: TGTGCCAGTAGTACGGGGGCAGCTGGCGGAGACACTGAAGCTTTCTTT
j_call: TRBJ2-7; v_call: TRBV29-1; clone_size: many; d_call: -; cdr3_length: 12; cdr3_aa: CSVSAQGYEQYF; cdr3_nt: TGCAGCGTTTCAGCTCAAGGCTACGAGCAGTACTTC
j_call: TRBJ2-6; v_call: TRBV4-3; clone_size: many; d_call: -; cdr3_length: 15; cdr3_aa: CASSQEGSGANVLTF; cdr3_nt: TGCGCCAGCAGCCAAGAGGGGTCTGGGGCCAACGTCCTGACTTTC
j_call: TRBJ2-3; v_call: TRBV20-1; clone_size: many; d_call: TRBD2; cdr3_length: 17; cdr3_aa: CSATPPLGLASTDTQYF; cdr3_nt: TGCAGTGCTACCCCCCCTCTAGGACTAGCCAGCACAGATACGCAGTATTTT
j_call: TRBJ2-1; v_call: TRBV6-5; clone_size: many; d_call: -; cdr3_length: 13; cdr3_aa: CASSYSRVDEQFF; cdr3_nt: TGTGCCAGCAGTTACTCGAGAGTCGATGAGCAGTTCTTC
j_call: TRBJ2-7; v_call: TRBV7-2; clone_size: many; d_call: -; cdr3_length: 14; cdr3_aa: CASSPQGASNEQYF; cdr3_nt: TGTGCCAGCAGCCCACAAGGGGCCAGTAACGAGCAGTACTTC
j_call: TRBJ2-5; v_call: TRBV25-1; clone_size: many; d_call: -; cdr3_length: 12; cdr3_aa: CASSDCGKTQYF; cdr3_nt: TGTGCCAGCAGTGATTGTGGAAAGACCCAGTACTTC
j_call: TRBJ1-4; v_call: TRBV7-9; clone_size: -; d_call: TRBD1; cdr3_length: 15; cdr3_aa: CASSKTGAGNEKLFF; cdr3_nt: TGTGCCAGCAGCAAAACAGGGGCGGGAAATGAAAAACTGTTTTTT
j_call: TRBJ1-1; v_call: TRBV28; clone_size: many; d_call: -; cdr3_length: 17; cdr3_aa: CASSLLGPTGWVTEAFF; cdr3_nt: TGTGCCAGCAGTTTATTGGGACCGACAGGTTGGGTTACTGAAGCTTTCTTT
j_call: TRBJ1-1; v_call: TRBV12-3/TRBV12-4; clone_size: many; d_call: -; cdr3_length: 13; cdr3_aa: CASSRTVNTEAFF; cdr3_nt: TGTGCCAGCAGCCGGACGGTGAACACTGAAGCTTTCTTT
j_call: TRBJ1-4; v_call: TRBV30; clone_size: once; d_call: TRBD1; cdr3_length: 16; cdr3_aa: CAWSVEWTGRLKKLFF; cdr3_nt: TGTGCCTGGAGTGTAGAGTGGACAGGGCGCCTAAAAAAACTGTTTTTT
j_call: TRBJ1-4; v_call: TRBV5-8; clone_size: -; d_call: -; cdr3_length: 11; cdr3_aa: CASSQQEKLFF; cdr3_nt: TGTGCCAGCAGCCAACAGGAAAAACTGTTTTTT
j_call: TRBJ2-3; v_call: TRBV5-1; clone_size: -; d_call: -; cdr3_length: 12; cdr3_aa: CASMGATDTQYF; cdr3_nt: TGCGCCAGCATGGGGGCTACAGATACGCAGTATTTT
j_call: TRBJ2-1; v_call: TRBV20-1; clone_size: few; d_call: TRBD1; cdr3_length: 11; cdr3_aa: CSARTGDGQFF; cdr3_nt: TGCAGTGCTAGGACAGGGGACGGGCAGTTCTTC
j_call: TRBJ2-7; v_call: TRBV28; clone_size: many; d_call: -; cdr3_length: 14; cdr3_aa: CASSGLGSIYEQYF; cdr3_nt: TGTGCCAGCAGTGGCTTGGGCAGCATATACGAGCAGTACTTC
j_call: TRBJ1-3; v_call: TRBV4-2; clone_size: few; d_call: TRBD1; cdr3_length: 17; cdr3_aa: CASSQEGAGGGGNTIYF; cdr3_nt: TGTGCCAGCAGCCAAGAAGGGGCAGGGGGCGGAGGAAACACCATATATTTT
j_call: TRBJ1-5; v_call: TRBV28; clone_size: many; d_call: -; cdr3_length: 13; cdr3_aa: CASSLSGAQPQHF; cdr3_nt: TGTGCCAGCAGTTTATCGGGAGCTCAGCCCCAGCATTTT